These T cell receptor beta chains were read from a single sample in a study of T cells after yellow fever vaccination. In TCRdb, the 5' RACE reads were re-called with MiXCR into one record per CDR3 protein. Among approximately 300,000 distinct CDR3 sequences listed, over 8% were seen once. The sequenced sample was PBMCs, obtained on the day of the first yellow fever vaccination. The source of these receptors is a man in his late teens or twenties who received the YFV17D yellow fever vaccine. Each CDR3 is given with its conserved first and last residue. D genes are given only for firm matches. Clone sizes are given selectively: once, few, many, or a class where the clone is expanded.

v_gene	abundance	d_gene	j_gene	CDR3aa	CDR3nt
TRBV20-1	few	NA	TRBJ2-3	CSAFPGTDTQYF	TGCAGTGCTTTTCCAGGCACAGATACGCAGTATTTT
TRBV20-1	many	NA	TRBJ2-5	CSAREPAVGQETQYF	TGCAGTGCTAGAGAGCCAGCGGTGGGTCAAGAGACCCAGTACTTC
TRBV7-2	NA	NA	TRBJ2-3	CASSPLGAGTSTDTQYF	TGTGCCAGCAGCCCCCTTGGGGCGGGGACCAGCACAGATACGCAGTATTTT
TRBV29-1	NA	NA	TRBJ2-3	CSVEPGGTDTQYF	TGCAGCGTTGAACCAGGGGGCACAGATACGCAGTATTTT
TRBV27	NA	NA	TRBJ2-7	CASSLSNLAYEQYF	TGTGCCAGCAGTTTATCCAACTTAGCCTACGAGCAGTACTTC
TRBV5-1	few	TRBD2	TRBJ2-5	CASSLAPGLATETQYF	TGCGCCAGCAGCCTAGCACCTGGACTAGCGACAGAGACCCAGTACTTC
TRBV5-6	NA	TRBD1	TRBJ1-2	CASSWGQAVDGYTF	TGTGCCAGCAGTTGGGGACAGGCGGTAGATGGCTACACCTTC
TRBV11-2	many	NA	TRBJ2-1	CASSLATGNEQFF	TGTGCCAGCAGCTTAGCTACCGGCAATGAGCAGTTCTTC
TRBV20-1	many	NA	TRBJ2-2	CSARDPGRTNTGELFF	TGCAGTGCTAGAGATCCTGGCAGAACGAACACCGGGGAGCTGTTTTTT
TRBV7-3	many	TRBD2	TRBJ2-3	CASSLRLADTQYF	TGTGCCAGCAGCCTCCGACTAGCGGATACGCAGTATTTT
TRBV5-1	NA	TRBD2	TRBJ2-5	CASSRDGLAGGETQYF	TGCGCCAGCAGCCGGGATGGACTAGCGGGGGGGGAGACCCAGTACTTC
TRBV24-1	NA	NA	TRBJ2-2	CATSDFFTGELFF	TGTGCCACCAGTGATTTTTTCACCGGGGAGCTGTTTTTT
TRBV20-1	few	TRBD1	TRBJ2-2	CSARDAGQGTVNTGELFF	TGCAGTGCTAGAGATGCCGGACAGGGAACGGTTAACACCGGGGAGCTGTTTTTT
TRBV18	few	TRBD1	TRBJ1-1	CASSPQGGRTEAFF	TGTGCCAGCTCACCCCAGGGGGGACGCACTGAAGCTTTCTTT